The 17 T cell receptor beta chains in this list originate from one sample, sequenced in a study of T cells in women clearing cervical HPV infection. Sequencing used immunoSEQ multiplex PCR; TCRdb keeps in-frame clones, though not all of them. Recorded for this sample: about 9,200 clones. Sequencing was done on a sample of blood buffy coat. The receptor set was obtained from a woman aged 18 to 69 with a cervical HPV16 infection that either progressed to CIN3+ or cleared (not recorded which).

The CDR3 DNA, read in part, is TGCAGTGCCAGGAAGGGGCCCAATCAGCCC. Translation gives CSARKGPNQP. The full CDR3 reads CSARKGPNQPQHF. The V call is TRBV20-1, the J call TRBJ1-5; the D gene is possibly TRBD1 (5 bases). Read sequence stops 3 residues before the CDR3 end, and the germline J gene provides the missing end. Trimming left V 6 bases short and J 3 bases short, with 12 bases between. CDR1 and CDR2 from the germline V gene are DFQATT and SNEGSKA (reference sequence). The CDR3 runs 13 residues.

Notes on this clone: The sequenced fragment ends 3 residues before the CDR3 boundary, so the rest is inferred from the germline J gene. This chain links TRBV5-3 with TRBJ1-1; D not certain. TRBV5-3 belongs to the ORF category, with a function that is uncertain. CDR3 length equals 15 residues. V was cut by 3 bases and J by 0 bases, with 12 bases left in between. CDR3 sequence reads: CARSSCEGLNTEAFF. CDR3 DNA (partial): TGTGCCAGAAGCTCGTGTGAGGGCTTGAACACTGAA.

A note on this clone: Read data end 3 residues before the CDR3 end; the end is taken from the germline J gene. J is TRBJ1-4 and V is TRBV20-1; a weak D match, TRBD1 (5 bases). Germline V gene sequence: CDR1 DFQATT, CDR2 SNEGSKA (reference sequence). The CDR3 extends over 14 amino acids. The CDR3 region is CSADQGGSNSPLFF. The sequenced part of the CDR3 DNA is TGCAGTGCTGACCAGGGAGGCAGTAATTCACCA.

Note on this clone: The CDR3 is cut off 3 residues early in the read; its end comes from the germline J gene. The genes are TRBV29-1 and TRBJ2-3; 9 bases line up with TRBD1. Germline V gene data show CDR1 as SQVTM and CDR2 as ANQGSEA. This CDR3 has 12 amino acids. Partial CDR3 DNA: TGCAGCGTTCAGACAGGGGGAGAGACG. This encodes CSVQTGGET. The whole CDR3 sequence reads CSVQTGGETQYF.

As to this clone: The read terminates 3 residues ahead of where the CDR3 ends, so the germline J gene completes it. The genes are TRBV18 and TRBJ2-4, with D hard to call. The CDR3 covers 16 residues. CDR1 is KGHSH and CDR2 is LQKENI in the germline V gene. The sequenced CDR3 bases are TGTGCCAGCTCACCTAACCTTCTCCCAGGAACCTATGGT. Amino acids: CASSPNLLPGTYG. The full CDR3 is CASSPNLLPGTYGQYF.

About this clone: The CDR3 end lies 3 residues beyond the end of the read and is filled in from the germline J gene. The chain employs TRBV5-1 and TRBJ2-3; D is uncertain. Germline V CDR1 and CDR2: SGHRS, YFSETQ. The CDR3 is 13 amino acids. The CDR3 is CASSFQYQETQYF. The sequenced CDR3 bases are TGCGCCAGCAGCTTTCAGTACCAAGAGACG.

Points on this clone: At one boundary the junction diverges from the germline segment, which might be a read error. The read falls 3 residues short of the CDR3 end, and the missing part is taken from the germline J gene. The V and J genes are TRBV19 and TRBJ2-3; D remains ambiguous. Germline-derived CDR1 and CDR2 are LNHDA and SQIVND (reference sequence). The CDR3 sequence is 13 residues long. CDR3 sequence reads: CSSSIARWDTQYF. The part of the CDR3 DNA that was read is TGTTCCAGTAGTATCGCTAGGTGGGATACG.

This clone is identified as medium-sized from frequency. The read finishes 3 residues shy of the CDR3 end, and the germline J gene is used to complete it. The genes are TRBV19 and TRBJ1-2; the D gene is possibly TRBD1 (5 bases). CDR3 size: 15 residues. Deletions cut 7 bases from V and 3 bases from J, with 18 bases between. CDR1 LNHDA and CDR2 SQIVND come from the germline V gene (reference sequence). CDR3 bases read: TGTGCCAGTACCCCGAGCGGGACCGCTGACTATGGC. Translated: CASTPSGTADYG. The entire CDR3 reads CASTPSGTADYGYTF.

This clone shows up as medium-sized by frequency. The CDR3 end falls 3 residues outside the read, so it is completed with the germline J gene. The chain carries TRBV2 and TRBJ2-5, with D maybe TRBD2 (6 bases). Deletions cut 7 bases from V and 1 base from J, with 13 bases between. CDR1 is SNHLY, CDR2 FYNNEI, per germline. CDR3 length: 14 amino acids. The sequenced part of the CDR3 DNA is TGTGCCAGCAATACCATAGCGGTCCAAGAGACC. This gives the protein CASNTIAVQET. In full, the CDR3 reads CASNTIAVQETQYF.

A note on this clone: The read comes to an end 3 residues before the CDR3 does, leaving the germline J gene to fill in the end. This sequence joins TRBV4-2 and TRBJ2-7, with TRBD2 matching 14 bases. Germline trimming cut 0 bases from V and 4 bases from J; bases unmatched to any gene: 8. The CDR3 is 18 residues long. In germline, CDR1 is LGHNA, CDR2 YNFKEQ. The CDR3 spells CASSQDPGLAGGVYEQYF. The covered CDR3 bases are TGTGCCAGCAGCCAAGATCCCGGACTAGCGGGAGGAGTTTACGAG.

In regard to this clone: Coverage ceases 3 residues before the CDR3 finishes, and the germline J gene fills in the end. The V call is TRBV3-1 (or the pseudogene TRBV3-2), the J call TRBJ2-7; 7 nucleotides align to TRBD1. With V trimmed by 0 bases and J by 4 bases, 9 bases remained unmatched. CDR1 and CDR2 from the germline V gene are LGHDT and YNNKEL (reference sequence). This CDR3 is built from 16 residues. The sequenced part of the CDR3 DNA is TGTGCCAGCAGCCAAGATTGTAGGGACAGAGTGTACGAG. Its translation is CASSQDCRDRVYE. The CDR3 in its entirety is CASSQDCRDRVYEQYF.

Comment on this clone: The CDR3 goes on 3 residues after the read ends, and that part is filled in from the germline J gene. The rearrangement uses TRBV19 and TRBJ2-7; TRBD1 agrees at 7 bases. This CDR3 is built from 15 residues. J was trimmed by 2 bases and V by 1 base; bases with no gene match: 5. CDR1 LNHDA and CDR2 SQIVND come from the germline V gene (reference sequence). The part of the CDR3 DNA that was read is TGTGCCAGTAGTATAGGGGGACAGTACCCCTACGAG. It specifies CASSIGGQYPYE. The entire CDR3 protein reads CASSIGGQYPYEQYF.

Worth noting for this clone: The read comes to an end 3 residues before the CDR3 does, leaving the germline J gene to fill in the end. The V call is TRBV2, the J call TRBJ2-7; tentative D call: TRBD2 (5 bases). Germline V lookup: CDR1 SNHLY, CDR2 FYNNEI. The CDR3 runs 12 residues. The V end lost 3 bases, the J end lost 4 bases, and 7 bases lay between the germline ends. This chain's CDR3 is CASSETNYEQYF. The sequenced part of the CDR3 DNA is TGTGCCAGCAGTGAGACTAATTACGAG.

Remarks on this clone: The read finishes 3 residues shy of the CDR3 end, and the germline J gene is used to complete it. The chain couples TRBV7-9 to TRBJ1-2, with D possibly TRBD1 on 6 matching bases. This CDR3 spans 14 amino acids. Per germline, CDR1 SEHNR and CDR2 FQNEAQ (reference sequence). The sequenced CDR3 bases are TGTGCCAGCAGCTGGGACGGGGGGGCCTACGAC. As protein: CASSWDGGAYD. The full CDR3 protein is CASSWDGGAYDYTF. The full variable domain, its missing parts supplied by reference TRBV7-9 and TRBJ1-2, is DTGVSQNPRHKITKRGQNVTFRCDPISEHNRLYWYRQTLGQGPEFLTYFQNEAQLEKSRLLSDRFSAERPKGSFSTLEIQRTEQGDSAMYLCASSWDGGAYDYTFGSGTRLTVV.

About this clone itself: Coverage ceases 3 residues before the CDR3 finishes, and the germline J gene fills in the end. The chain uses TRBV5-1 and TRBJ2-5; TRBD1 matches 8 bases. The germline gives CDR1 SGHRS, CDR2 YFSETQ. The CDR3 spans 14 residues. Trimming took 0 bases from V and 2 from J; bases not matched to a gene: 0. CDR3 bases read: TGCGCCAGCAGCTTGGGACAGGGGCAAGAGACC. Translation: CASSLGQGQET. Given in full, the CDR3 is CASSLGQGQETQYF.

About this clone itself: One end of the junction varies from germline; a read error may be responsible. Additional DNA sequences in this sample encode the identical CDR3. Partial CDR3 DNA: TGTGCCAGCAGCTTACAGGGTGGAAACACT. It translates to CASSLQGGNT. The full CDR3 sequence reads CASSLQGGNTIYF. The chain has TRBV7-6 and TRBJ1-3; possible D gene TRBD1, 5 bases. The CDR3 end lies 3 residues beyond the end of the read and is filled in from the germline J gene. CDR1 is SGHVS and CDR2 is FNYEAQ in the germline V gene. CDR3 length: 13 residues. The full variable domain, with the rest looked up from reference TRBV7-6 and TRBJ1-3, is GAGVSQSPRYKVTKRGQDVALRCDPISGHVSLYWYRQALGQGPEFLTYFNYEAQQDKSGLPNDRFSAERPEGSISTLTIQRTEQRDSAMYRCASSLQGGNTIYFGEGSWLTVV.

As for this clone: The CDR3 end lies 3 residues beyond the end of the read and is filled in from the germline J gene. The V gene is TRBV11-2, the J gene TRBJ2-7; D is perhaps TRBD1 (5 bases). The V end was cut by 1 base, the J end by 2 bases, with 12 bases between. This CDR3 spans 15 amino acids. CDR1 is SGHAT and CDR2 is FQNNGV in the germline V gene. CDR3 amino acids: CASSLGAQGTYEQYF. CDR3 DNA, as far as it was read: TGTGCCAGCAGCTTAGGGGCGCAGGGAACCTACGAG.